What follows is one T cell receptor (beta chain) and its context. The data were obtained in a study of blood T cell repertoires in COVID-19. After removal of 5 bases from V and 0 bases from J, the junction contained 11 bases not matched to a gene. Germline V gene lookup returns CDR1 KGHSH and CDR2 LQKENI. The CDR3 totals 19 residues. Clones were read by immunoSEQ multiplex PCR, and TCRdb kept only the in-frame ones, dropping some. This sample has roughly 130,000 clones, with 80% to 85% found just once. This receptor was obtained from a woman aged 25-40 years who had recovered from COVID-19. The V gene is TRBV18, the J gene TRBJ2-6, with 9 bases matching TRBD1. The specimen sequenced was peripheral blood. This chain's CDR3 is CASSVRDREFLSGANVLTF. Here the CDR3 DNA reads TGTGCCAGCTCAGTGCGGGACAGGGAATTTCTCTCTGGGGCCAACGTCCTGACTTTC.